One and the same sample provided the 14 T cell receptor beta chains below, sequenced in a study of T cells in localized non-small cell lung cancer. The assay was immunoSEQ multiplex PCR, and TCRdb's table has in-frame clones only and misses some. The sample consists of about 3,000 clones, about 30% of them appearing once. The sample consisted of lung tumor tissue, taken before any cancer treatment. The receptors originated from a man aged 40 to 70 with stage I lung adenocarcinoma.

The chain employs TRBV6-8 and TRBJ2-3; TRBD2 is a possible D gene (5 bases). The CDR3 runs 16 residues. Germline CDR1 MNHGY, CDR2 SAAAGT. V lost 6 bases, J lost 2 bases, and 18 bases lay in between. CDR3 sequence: CASRIHGNVATDTQYF. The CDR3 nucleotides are TGTGCCAGCAGGATACACGGGAACGTCGCCACAGATACGCAGTATTTT.

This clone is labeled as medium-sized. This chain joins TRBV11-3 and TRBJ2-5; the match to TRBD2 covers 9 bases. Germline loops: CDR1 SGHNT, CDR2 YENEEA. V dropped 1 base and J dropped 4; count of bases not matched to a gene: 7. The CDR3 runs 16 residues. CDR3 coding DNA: TGTGCCAGCAGCTTAGGTGGCGGGGGGGCTGGAGAGACCCAGTACTTC. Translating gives CASSLGGGGAGETQYF.

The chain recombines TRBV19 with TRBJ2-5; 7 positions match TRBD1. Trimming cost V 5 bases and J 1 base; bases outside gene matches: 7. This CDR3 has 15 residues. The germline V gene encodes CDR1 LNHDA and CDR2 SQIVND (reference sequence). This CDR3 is CASSQGYRGQETQYF. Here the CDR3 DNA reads TGTGCCAGTAGTCAGGGTTACAGGGGCCAAGAGACCCAGTACTTC.

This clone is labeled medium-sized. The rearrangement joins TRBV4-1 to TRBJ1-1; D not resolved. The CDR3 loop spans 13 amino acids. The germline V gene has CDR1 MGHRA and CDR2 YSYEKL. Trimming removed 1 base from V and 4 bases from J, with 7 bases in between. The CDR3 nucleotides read TGCGCCAGCAGCCAAGCGGAGCTCACTGAAGCTTTCTTT. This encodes CASSQAELTEAFF.

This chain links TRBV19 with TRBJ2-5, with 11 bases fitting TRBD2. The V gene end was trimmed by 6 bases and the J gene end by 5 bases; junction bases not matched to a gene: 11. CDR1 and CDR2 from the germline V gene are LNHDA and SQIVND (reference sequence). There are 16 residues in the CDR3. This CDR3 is CASSSPVAGGWETQYF. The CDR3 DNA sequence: TGTGCCAGTAGCTCTCCTGTAGCGGGGGGGTGGGAGACCCAGTACTTC. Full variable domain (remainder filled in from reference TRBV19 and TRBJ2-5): DGGITQSPKYLFRKEGQNVTLSCEQNLNHDAMYWYRQDPGQGLRLIYYSQIVNDFQKGDIAEGYSVSREKKESFPLTVTSAQKNPTAFYLCASSSPVAGGWETQYFGPGTRLLVL.

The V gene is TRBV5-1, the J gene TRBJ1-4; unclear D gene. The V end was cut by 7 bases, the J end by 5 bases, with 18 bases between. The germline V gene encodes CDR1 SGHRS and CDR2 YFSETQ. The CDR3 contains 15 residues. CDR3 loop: CASSEVRGGNEKLFF. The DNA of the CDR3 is TGCGCCAGCTCGGAGGTCCGGGGAGGGAATGAAAAACTGTTTTTT.

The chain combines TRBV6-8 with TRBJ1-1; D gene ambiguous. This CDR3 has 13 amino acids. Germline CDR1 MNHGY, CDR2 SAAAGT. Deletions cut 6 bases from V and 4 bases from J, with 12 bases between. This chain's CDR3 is CASRALERTEAFF. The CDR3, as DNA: TGTGCCAGCAGGGCCCTTGAGCGCACTGAAGCTTTCTTT.

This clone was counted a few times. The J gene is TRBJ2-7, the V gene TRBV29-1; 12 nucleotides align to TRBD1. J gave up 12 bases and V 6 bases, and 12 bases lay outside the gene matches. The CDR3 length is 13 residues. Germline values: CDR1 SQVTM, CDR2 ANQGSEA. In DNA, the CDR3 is TGCAGCGTCGCCCGGGACAGGGGGCACCGGAGGTACTTC. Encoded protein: CSVARDRGHRRYF.

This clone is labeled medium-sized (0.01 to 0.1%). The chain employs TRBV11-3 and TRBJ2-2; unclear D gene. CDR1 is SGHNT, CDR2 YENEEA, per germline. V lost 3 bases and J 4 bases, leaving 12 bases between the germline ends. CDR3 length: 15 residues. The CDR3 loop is CASSLARPTTGELFF. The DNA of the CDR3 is TGTGCCAGCAGCTTGGCTAGGCCTACCACCGGGGAGCTGTTTTTT.

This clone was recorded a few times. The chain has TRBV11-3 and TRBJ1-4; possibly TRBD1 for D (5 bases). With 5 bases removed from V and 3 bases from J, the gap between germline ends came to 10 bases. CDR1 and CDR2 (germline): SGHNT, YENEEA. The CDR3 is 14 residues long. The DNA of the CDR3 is TGTGCCAGCAGCGCGACAGAGGCTAATGAAAAACTGTTTTTT. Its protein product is CASSATEANEKLFF.

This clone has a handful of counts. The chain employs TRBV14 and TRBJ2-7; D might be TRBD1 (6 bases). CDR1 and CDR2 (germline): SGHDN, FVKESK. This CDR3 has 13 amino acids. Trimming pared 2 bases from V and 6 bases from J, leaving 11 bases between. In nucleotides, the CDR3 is TGTGCCAGCAGCCAAAGAGAAGGGGGCGAGCAGTACTTC. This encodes CASSQREGGEQYF. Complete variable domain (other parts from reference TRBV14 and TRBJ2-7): EAGVTQFPSHSVIEKGQTVTLRCDPISGHDNLYWYRRVMGKEIKFLLHFVKESKQDESGMPNNRFLAERTGGTYSTLKVQPAELEDSGVYFCASSQREGGEQYFGPGTRLTVT.

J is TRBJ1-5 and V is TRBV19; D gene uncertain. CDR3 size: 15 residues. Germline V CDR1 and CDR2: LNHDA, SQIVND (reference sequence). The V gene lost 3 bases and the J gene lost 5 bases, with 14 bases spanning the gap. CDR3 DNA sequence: TGTGCCAGTAGTATTGTAACGGCCAGCTATCAGCCCCAGCATTTT. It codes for CASSIVTASYQPQHF.

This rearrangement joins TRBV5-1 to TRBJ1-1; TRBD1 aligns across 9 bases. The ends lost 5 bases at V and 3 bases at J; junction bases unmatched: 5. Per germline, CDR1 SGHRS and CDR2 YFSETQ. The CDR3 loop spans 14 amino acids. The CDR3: CASSSQGADTEAFF. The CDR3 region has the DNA TGCGCCAGCAGTTCACAGGGGGCGGACACTGAAGCTTTCTTT.

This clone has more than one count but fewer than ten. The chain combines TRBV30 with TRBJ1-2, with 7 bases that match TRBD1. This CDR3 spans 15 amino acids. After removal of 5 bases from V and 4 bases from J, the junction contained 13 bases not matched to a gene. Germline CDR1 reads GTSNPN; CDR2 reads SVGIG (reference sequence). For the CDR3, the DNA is TGTGCCTGGGGCGCCGGAGGGGGCGCTTTCTATGGCTACACCTTC. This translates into CAWGAGGGAFYGYTF.